The clone carrying this T cell receptor (beta chain) was detected ten times or more. V lost 6 bases and J lost 2, with 15 bases in between. This CDR3 comprises 14 residues. Germline V gene lookup returns CDR1 DFQATT and CDR2 SNEGSKA (reference sequence). The data were taken from a study of T cells after yellow fever vaccination. A 5'RACE template-switching step, the method used to make TCR cDNA, added a universal primer site and UMIs. TCRdb re-analysed the 5' RACE reads in MiXCR, keeping a single row per CDR3 protein. The table lists about 150,000 distinct CDR3 sequences, under 7% of them singletons. The sequence came from a man aged 25 to 45 who received the YFV17D yellow fever vaccine. The chain carries TRBV20-1 and TRBJ2-3; D is perhaps TRBD2 (6 bases). This sample comprised CD4+ T cells sorted from PBMCs, obtained 10 days after the yellow fever booster vaccination. The CDR3: CSARRERTTDTQYF. As DNA, the CDR3 is TGCAGTGCCCGACGGGAGCGGACCACAGATACGCAGTATTTT.